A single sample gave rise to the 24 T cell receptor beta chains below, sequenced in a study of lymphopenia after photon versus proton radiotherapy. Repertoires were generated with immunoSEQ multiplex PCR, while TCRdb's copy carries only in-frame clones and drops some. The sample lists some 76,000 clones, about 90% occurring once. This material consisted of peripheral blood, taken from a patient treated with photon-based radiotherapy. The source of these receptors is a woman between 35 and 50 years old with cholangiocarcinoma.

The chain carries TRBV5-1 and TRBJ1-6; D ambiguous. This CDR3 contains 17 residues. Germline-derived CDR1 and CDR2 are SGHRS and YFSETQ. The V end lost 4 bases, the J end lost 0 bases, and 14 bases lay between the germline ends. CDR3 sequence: CASSPWTASSYNSPLHF. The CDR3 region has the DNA TGCGCCAGCAGCCCTTGGACCGCGAGCTCCTATAATTCACCCCTCCACTTT.

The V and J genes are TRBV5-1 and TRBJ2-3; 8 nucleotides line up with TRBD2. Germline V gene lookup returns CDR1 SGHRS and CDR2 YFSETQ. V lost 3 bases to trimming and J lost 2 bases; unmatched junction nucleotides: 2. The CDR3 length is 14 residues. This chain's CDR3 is CASSYGGATDTQYF. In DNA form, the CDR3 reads TGCGCCAGCAGCTACGGGGGGGCCACAGATACGCAGTATTTT. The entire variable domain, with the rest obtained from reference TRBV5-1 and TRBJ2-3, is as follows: KAGVTQTPRYLIKTRGQQVTLSCSPISGHRSVSWYQQTPGQGLQFLFEYFSETQRNKGNFPGRFSGRQFSNSRSEMNVSTLELGDSALYLCASSYGGATDTQYFGPGTRLTVL.

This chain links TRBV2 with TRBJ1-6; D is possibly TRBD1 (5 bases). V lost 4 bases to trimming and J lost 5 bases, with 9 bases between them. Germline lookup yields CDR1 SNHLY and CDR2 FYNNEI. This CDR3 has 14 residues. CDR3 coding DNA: TGTGCCAGCAGTGTGGGGGTTAATAATTCACCCCTCCACTTT. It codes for CASSVGVNNSPLHF. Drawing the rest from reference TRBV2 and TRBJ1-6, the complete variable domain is EPEVTQTPSHQVTQMGQEVILRCVPISNHLYFYWYRQILGQKVEFLVSFYNNEISEKSEIFDDQFSVERPDGSNFTLKIRSTKLEDSAMYFCASSVGVNNSPLHFGNGTRLTVT.

CDR3 region: CASSHRMNTEAFF. The CDR3 DNA follows: TGTGCCAGCAGCCATCGCATGAACACTGAAGCTTTCTTT. V usage is TRBV14 and J usage is TRBJ1-1, with unresolved D. Trimming cost V 3 bases and J 0 bases, with 5 bases left between them. The CDR3 has 13 residues. Germline V gene lookup returns CDR1 SGHDN and CDR2 FVKESK.

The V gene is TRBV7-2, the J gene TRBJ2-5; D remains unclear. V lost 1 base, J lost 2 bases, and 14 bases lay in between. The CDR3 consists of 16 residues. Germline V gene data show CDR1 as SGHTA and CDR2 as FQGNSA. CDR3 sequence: CASSLVVRRNQETQYF. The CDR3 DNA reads TGTGCCAGCAGCTTAGTCGTCCGGCGAAATCAAGAGACCCAGTACTTC.

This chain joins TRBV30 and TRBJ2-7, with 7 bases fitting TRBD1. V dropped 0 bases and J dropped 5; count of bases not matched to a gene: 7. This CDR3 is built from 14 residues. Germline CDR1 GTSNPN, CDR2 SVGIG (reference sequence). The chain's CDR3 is CAWSVPGGGHEQYF. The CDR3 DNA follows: TGTGCCTGGAGTGTACCAGGGGGTGGGCACGAGCAGTACTTC.

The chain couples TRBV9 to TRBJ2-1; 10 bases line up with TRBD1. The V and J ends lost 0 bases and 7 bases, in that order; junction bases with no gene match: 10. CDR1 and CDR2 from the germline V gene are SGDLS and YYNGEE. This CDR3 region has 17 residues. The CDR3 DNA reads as TGTGCCAGCAGCGTAGCGGGACAGGGGCCTTGGGGTAATGAGCAGTTCTTC. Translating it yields CASSVAGQGPWGNEQFF.

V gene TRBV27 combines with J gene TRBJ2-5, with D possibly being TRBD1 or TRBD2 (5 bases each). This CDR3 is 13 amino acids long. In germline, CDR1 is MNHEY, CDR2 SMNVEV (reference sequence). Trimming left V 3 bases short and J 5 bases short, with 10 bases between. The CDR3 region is CASSLRGWETQYF. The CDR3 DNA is TGTGCCAGCAGTTTGAGGGGTTGGGAGACCCAGTACTTC.

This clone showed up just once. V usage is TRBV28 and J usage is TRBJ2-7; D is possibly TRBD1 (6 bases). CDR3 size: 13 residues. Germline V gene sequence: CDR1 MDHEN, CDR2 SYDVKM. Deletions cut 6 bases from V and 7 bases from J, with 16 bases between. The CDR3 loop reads CASRGTLVGEQYF. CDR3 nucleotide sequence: TGTGCCAGCAGGGGGACACTCGTGGGGGAGCAGTACTTC.

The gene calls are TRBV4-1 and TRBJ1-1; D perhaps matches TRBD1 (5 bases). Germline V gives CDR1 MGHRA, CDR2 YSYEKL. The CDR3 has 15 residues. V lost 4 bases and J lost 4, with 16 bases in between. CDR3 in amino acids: CASSPGAGLATEAFF. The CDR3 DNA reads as TGCGCCAGCAGCCCCGGGGCAGGGCTTGCCACTGAAGCTTTCTTT.

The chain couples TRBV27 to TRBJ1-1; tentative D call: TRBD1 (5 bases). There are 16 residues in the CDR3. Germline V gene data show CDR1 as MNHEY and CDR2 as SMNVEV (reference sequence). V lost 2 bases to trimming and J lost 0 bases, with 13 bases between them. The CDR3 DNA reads TGTGCCAGCAGTTTAAAAGTTGGGGGGATGAACACTGAAGCTTTCTTT. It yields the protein CASSLKVGGMNTEAFF.

Written as DNA, the CDR3 is TGTGCCAGCTCATCCTCCGAAGGACGCAACTATGGCTACACCTTC. It yields the protein CASSSSEGRNYGYTF. The chain joins TRBV18 to TRBJ1-2; D ambiguous. CDR1 KGHSH and CDR2 LQKENI come from the germline V gene. With 5 bases removed from V and 2 bases from J, the gap between germline ends came to 15 bases. This CDR3 spans 15 amino acids.

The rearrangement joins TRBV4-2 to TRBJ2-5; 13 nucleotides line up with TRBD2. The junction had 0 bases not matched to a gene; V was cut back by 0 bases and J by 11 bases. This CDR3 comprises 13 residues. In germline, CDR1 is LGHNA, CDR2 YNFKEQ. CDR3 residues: CASSQETSGRQYF. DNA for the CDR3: TGTGCCAGCAGCCAAGAGACTAGCGGGAGGCAGTACTTC.

The CDR3 nucleotides read TGTGCCAGCAGCTTCCCACCCCCCGGGAGGGCCGGAGAGACCCAGTACTTC. It codes for CASSFPPPGRAGETQYF. The chain carries TRBV5-6 and TRBJ2-5; 8 nucleotides agree with TRBD2. This CDR3 has 17 amino acids. The germline CDR1 and CDR2 sequences are SGHDT and YYEEEE. Losses at the gene ends were 2 bases for V and 4 bases for J; bases not matched to a gene: 13.

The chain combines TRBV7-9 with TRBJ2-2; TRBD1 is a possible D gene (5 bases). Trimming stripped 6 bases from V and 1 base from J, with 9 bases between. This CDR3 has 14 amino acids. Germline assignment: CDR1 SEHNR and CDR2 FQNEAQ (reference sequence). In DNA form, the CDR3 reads TGTGCCAGCAGGGTGGGGCAGAACACCGGGGAGCTGTTTTTT. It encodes CASRVGQNTGELFF.

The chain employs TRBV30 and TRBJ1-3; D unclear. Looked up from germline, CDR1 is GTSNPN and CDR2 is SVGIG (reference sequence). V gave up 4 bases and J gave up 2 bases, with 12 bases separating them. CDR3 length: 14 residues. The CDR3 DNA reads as TGTGCCTGGATCGGTGGGATGGCTGGAAACACCATATATTTT. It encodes CAWIGGMAGNTIYF.

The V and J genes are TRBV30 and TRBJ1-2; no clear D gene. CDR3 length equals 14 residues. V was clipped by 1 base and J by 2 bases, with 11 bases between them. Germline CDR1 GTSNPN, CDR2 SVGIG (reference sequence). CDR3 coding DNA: TGTGCCTGGAGTGGGGCGGCTTTAAACTATGGCTACACCTTC. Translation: CAWSGAALNYGYTF.

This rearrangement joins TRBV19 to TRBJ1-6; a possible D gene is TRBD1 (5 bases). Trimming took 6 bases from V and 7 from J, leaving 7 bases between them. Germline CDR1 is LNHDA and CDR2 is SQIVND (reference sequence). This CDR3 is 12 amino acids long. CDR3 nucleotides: TGTGCCAGTAGGGGGGGAAATTCACCCCTCCACTTT. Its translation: CASRGGNSPLHF.

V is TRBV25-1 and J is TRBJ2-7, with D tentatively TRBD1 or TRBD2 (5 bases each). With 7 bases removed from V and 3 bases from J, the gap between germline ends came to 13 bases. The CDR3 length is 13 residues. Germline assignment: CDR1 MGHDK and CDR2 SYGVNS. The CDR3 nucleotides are TGTGCCAGCACCCGGGCTGGGGGCTACGAGCAGTACTTC. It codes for CASTRAGGYEQYF.

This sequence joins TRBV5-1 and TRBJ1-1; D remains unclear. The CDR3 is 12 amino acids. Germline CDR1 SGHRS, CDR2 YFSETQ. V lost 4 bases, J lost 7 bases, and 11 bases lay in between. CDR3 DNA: TGCGCCAGCAGCCCCCCCGGAAATGAAGCTTTCTTT. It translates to CASSPPGNEAFF.

Here the CDR3 reads CAATTSGGPSNTGELFF. In nucleotides, the CDR3 is TGTGCCGCTACGACTAGCGGGGGGCCCTCGAACACCGGGGAGCTGTTTTTT. The V gene is TRBV10-3, the J gene TRBJ2-2; TRBD2 agrees at 13 bases. V was pared by 11 bases and J by 0 bases, with 9 bases of the junction left unmatched. The CDR3 contains 17 residues. Germline loops: CDR1 ENHRY, CDR2 SYGVKD.

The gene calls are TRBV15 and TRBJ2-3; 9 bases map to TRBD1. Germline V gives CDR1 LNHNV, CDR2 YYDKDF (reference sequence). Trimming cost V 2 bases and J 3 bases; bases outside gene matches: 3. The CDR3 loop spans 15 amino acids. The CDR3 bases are TGTGCCACCAGCAGATACAGGGGGCTGACAGATACGCAGTATTTT. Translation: CATSRYRGLTDTQYF. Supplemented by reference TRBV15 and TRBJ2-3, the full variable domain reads DAMVIQNPRYQVTQFGKPVTLSCSQTLNHNVMYWYQQKSSQAPKLLFHYYDKDFNNEADTPDNFQSRRPNTSFCFLDIRSPGLGDTAMYLCATSRYRGLTDTQYFGPGTRLTVL.

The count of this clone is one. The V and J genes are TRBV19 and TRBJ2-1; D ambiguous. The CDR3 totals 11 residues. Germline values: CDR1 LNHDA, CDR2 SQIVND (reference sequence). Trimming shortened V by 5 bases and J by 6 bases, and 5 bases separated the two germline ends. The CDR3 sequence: CASSLSNEQFF. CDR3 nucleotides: TGTGCCAGTAGTCTGAGCAATGAGCAGTTCTTC.

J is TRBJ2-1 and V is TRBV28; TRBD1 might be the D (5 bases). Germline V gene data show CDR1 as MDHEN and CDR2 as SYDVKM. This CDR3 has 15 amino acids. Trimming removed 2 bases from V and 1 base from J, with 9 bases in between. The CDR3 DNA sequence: TGTGCCAGCAGTTTACGTAGGGGATCCTACAATGAGCAGTTCTTC. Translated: CASSLRRGSYNEQFF.